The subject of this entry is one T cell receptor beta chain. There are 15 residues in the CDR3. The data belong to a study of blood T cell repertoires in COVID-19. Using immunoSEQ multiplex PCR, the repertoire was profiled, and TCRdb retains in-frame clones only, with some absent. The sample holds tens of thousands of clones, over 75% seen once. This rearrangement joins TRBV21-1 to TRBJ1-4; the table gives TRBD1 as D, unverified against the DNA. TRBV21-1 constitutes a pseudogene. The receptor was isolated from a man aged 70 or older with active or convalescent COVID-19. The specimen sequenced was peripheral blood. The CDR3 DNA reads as TGTGCCAGCAGCTTCCACAGGGGGCGAAGGGAAAAACTGTTTTTT. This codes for CASSFHRGRREKLFF.